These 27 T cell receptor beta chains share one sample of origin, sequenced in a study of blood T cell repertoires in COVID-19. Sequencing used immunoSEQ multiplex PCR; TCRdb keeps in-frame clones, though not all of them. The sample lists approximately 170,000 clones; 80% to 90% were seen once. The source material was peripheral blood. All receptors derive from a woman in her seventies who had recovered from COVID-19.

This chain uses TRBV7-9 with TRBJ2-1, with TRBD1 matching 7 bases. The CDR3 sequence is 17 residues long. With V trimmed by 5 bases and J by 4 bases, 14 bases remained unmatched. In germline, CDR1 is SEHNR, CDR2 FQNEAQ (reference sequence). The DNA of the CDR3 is TGTGCCAGCAGCGGGACAGACACCTCCACGAAGTACAATGAGCAGTTCTTC. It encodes CASSGTDTSTKYNEQFF. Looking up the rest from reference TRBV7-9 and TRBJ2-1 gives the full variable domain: DTGVSQNPRHKITKRGQNVTFRCDPISEHNRLYWYRQTLGQGPEFLTYFQNEAQLEKSRLLSDRFSAERPKGSFSTLEIQRTEQGDSAMYLCASSGTDTSTKYNEQFFGPGTRLTVL.

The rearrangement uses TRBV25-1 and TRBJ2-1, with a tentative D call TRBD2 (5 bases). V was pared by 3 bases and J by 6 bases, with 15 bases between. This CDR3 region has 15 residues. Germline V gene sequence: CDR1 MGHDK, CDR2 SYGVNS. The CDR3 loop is CASSEGWRATNEQFF. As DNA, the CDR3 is TGTGCCAGCAGTGAGGGGTGGCGGGCTACCAATGAGCAGTTCTTC. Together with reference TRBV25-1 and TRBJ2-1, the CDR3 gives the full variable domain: EADIYQTPRYLVIGTGKKITLECSQTMGHDKMYWYQQDPGMELHLIHYSYGVNSTEKGDLSSESTVSRIRTEHFPLTLESARPSHTSQYLCASSEGWRATNEQFFGPGTRLTVL.

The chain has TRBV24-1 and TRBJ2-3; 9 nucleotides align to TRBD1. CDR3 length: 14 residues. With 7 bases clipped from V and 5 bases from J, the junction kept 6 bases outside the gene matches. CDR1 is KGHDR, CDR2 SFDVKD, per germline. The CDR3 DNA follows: TGTGCCACCAGCCCGGGACAGGGAAGAGATACGCAGTATTTT. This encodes CATSPGQGRDTQYF.

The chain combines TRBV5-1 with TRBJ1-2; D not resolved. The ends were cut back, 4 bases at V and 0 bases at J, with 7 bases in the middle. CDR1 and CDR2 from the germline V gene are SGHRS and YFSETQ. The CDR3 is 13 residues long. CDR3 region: CASSRLTNYGYTF. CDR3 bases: TGCGCCAGCAGCCGGTTGACTAACTATGGCTACACCTTC.

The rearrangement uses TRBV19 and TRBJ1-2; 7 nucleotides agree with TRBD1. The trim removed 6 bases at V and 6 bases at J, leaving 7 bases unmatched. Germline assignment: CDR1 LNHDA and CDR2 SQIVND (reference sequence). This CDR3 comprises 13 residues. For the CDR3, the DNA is TGTGCCAGTAGCCCGCTCGGGACAGATGGCTACACCTTC. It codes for CASSPLGTDGYTF.

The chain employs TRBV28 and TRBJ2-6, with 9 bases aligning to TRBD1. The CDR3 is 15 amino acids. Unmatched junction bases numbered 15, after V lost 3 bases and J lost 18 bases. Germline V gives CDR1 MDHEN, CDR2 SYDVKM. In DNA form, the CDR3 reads TGTGCCAGCAGTTTTGCCCGGGACAGGGCAGGGCCCACGACTTTC. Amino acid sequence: CASSFARDRAGPTTF.

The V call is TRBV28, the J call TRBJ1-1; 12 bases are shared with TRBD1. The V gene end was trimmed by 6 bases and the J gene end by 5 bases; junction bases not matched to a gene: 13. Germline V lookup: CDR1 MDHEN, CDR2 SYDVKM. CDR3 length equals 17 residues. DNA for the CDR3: TGTGCCAGCAGGGGCCCGCGGGACAGGGGGCAGAGGACTGAAGCTTTCTTT. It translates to CASRGPRDRGQRTEAFF.

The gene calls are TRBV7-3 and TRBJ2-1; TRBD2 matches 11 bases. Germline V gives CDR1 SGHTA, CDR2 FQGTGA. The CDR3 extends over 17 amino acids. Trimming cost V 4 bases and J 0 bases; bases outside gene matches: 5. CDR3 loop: CASSSGTSGSSYNEQFF. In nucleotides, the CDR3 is TGTGCCAGCAGCTCCGGGACTAGCGGCAGCTCCTACAATGAGCAGTTCTTC.

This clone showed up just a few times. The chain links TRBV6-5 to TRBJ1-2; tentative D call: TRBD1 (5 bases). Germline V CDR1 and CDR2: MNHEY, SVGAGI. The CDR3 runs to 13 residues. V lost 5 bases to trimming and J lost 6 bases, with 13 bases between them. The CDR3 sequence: CASSLSGGDGYTF. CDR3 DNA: TGTGCCAGCAGTCTAAGCGGGGGGGATGGCTACACCTTC.

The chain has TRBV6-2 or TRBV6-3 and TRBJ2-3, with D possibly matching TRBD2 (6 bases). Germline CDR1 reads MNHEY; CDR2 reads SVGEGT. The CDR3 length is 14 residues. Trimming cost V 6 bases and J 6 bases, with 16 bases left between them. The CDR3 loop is CASSLHSRDDTQYF. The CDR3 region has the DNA TGTGCCAGCAGCCTACATTCGCGGGACGATACGCAGTATTTT.

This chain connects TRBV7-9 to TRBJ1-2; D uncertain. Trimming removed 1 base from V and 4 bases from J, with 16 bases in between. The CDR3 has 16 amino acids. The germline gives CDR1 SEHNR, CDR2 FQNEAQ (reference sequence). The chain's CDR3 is CASSLGRPGGGYGYTF. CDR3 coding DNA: TGTGCCAGCAGCTTAGGACGGCCCGGCGGTGGCTATGGCTACACCTTC.

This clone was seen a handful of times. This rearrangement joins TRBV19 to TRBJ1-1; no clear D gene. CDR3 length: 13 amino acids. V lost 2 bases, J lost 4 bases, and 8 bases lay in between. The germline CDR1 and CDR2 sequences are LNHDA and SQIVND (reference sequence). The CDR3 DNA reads TGTGCCAGTAGTATAAAACCCAGCACTGAAGCTTTCTTT. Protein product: CASSIKPSTEAFF.

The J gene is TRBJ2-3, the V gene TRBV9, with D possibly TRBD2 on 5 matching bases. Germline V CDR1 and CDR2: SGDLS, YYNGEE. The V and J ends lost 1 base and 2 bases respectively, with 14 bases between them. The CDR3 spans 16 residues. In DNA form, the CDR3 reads TGTGCCAGCAGCGTACGGGTGCTAGCCGACACAGATACGCAGTATTTT. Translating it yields CASSVRVLADTDTQYF. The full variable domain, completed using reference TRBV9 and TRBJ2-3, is DSGVTQTPKHLITATGQRVTLRCSPRSGDLSVYWYQQSLDQGLQFLIQYYNGEERAKGNILERFSAQQFPDLHSELNLSSLELGDSALYFCASSVRVLADTDTQYFGPGTRLTVL.

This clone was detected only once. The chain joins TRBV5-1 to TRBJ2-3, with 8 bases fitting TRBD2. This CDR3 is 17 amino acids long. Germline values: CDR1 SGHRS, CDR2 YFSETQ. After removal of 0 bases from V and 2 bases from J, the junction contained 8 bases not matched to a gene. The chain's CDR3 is CASSLEGSGDSTDTQYF. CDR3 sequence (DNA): TGCGCCAGCAGCTTGGAAGGTAGCGGGGATTCCACAGATACGCAGTATTTT.

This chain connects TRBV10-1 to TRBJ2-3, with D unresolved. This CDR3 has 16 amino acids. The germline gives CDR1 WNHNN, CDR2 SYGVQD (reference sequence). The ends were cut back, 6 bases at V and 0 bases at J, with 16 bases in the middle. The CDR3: CASSPSWATSTDTQYF. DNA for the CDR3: TGCGCCAGCAGCCCCTCATGGGCCACTAGCACAGATACGCAGTATTTT.

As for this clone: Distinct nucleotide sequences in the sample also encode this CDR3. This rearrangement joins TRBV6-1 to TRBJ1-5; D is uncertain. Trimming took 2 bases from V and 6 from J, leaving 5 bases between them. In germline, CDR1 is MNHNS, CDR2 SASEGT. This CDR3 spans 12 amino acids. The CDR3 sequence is CASSESGQPQHF. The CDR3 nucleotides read TGTGCCAGCAGTGAATCGGGTCAGCCCCAGCATTTT.

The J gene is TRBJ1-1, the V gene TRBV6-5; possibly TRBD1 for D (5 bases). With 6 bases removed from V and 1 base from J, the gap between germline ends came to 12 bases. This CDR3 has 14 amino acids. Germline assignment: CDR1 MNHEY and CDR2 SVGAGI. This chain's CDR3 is CASSFTTGNTEAFF. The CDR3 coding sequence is TGTGCCAGCAGCTTCACCACAGGGAACACTGAAGCTTTCTTT.

CDR3 nucleotide sequence: TGTGCCATCAGCGACGGGAGACAGGGCACCGGGGAGCTGTTTTTT. This codes for CAISDGRQGTGELFF. The J gene is TRBJ2-2, the V gene TRBV10-3, with D maybe TRBD1 (7 bases). The V and J ends lost 6 bases and 4 bases respectively, with 15 bases between them. CDR3 length: 15 amino acids. The germline V gene has CDR1 ENHRY and CDR2 SYGVKD.

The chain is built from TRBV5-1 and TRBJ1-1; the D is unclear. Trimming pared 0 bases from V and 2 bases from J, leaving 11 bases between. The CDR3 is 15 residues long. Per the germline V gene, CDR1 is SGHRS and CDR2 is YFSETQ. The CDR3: CASSLGPQRNTEAFF. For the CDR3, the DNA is TGCGCCAGCAGCTTGGGACCCCAGCGTAACACTGAAGCTTTCTTT.

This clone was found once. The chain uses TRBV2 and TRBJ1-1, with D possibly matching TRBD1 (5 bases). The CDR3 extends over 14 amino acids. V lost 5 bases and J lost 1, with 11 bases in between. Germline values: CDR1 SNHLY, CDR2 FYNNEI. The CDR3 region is CASSRTGPNTEAFF. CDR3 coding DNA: TGTGCCAGCAGTCGAACAGGCCCGAACACTGAAGCTTTCTTT.

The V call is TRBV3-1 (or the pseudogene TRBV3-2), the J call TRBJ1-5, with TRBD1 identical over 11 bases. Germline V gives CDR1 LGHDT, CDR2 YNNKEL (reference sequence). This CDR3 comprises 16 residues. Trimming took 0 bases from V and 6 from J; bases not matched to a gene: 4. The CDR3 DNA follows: TGTGCCAGCAGCCAAGAGTGGGGACAGGGGGTTCAGCCCCAGCATTTT. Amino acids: CASSQEWGQGVQPQHF.

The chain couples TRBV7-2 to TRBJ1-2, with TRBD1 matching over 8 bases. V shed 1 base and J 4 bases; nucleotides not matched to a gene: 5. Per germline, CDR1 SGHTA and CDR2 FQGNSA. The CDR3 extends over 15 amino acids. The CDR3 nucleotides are TGTGCCAGCAGCTTAGGGGGACAGGACCTCTATGGCTACACCTTC. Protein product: CASSLGGQDLYGYTF.

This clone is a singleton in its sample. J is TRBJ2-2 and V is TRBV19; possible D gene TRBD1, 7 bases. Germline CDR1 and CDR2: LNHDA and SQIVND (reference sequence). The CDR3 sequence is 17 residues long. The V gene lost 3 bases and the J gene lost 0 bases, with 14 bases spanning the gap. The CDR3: CASSIRGDRTNTGELFF. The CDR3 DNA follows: TGTGCCAGTAGTATTAGGGGGGACAGAACGAACACCGGGGAGCTGTTTTTT. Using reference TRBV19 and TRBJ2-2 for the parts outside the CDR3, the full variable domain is DGGITQSPKYLFRKEGQNVTLSCEQNLNHDAMYWYRQDPGQGLRLIYYSQIVNDFQKGDIAEGYSVSREKKESFPLTVTSAQKNPTAFYLCASSIRGDRTNTGELFFGEGSRLTVL.

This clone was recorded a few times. The CDR3 nucleotides read TGTGCCAGCAGCCCAGGGTCCCGGACTGAAGCTTTCTTT. It codes for CASSPGSRTEAFF. The rearrangement links TRBV7-9 to TRBJ1-1, with TRBD1 as a possible D gene (5 bases). The CDR3 spans 13 residues. Germline V gives CDR1 SEHNR, CDR2 FQNEAQ (reference sequence). Trimming removed 5 bases at V and 5 bases at J, with 12 bases between.

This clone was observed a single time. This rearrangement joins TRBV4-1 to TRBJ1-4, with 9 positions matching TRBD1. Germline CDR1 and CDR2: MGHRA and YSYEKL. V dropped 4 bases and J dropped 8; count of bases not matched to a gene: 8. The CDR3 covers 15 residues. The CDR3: CASSPPDRGLEKLFF. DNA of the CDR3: TGCGCCAGCAGCCCGCCGGACAGGGGTTTGGAAAAACTGTTTTTT.

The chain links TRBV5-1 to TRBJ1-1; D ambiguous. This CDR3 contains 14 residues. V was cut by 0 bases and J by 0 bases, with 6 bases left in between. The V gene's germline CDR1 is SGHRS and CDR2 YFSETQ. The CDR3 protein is CASSLVGMNTEAFF. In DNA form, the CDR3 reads TGCGCCAGCAGCTTGGTCGGTATGAACACTGAAGCTTTCTTT.

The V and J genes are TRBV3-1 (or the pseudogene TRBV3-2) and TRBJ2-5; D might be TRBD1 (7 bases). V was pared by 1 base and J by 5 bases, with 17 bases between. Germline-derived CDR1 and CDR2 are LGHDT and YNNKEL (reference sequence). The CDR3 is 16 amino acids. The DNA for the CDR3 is TGTGCCAGCAGCCAAGGCGGGGCCAGGGGGAGGGAGACCCAGTACTTC. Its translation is CASSQGGARGRETQYF.